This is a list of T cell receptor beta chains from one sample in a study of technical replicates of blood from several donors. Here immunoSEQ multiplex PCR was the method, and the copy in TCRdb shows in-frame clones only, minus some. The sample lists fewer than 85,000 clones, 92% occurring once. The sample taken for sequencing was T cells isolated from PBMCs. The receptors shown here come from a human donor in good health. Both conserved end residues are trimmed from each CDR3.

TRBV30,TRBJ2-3,AWSAGEPDTQY
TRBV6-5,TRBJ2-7,ASSRDFYEQY
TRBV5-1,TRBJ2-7,ASSLNLAGDGEQY
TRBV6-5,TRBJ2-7,ASSPTGGEQY
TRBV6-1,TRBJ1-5,ASSDRGDQPQH
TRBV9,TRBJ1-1,ASSPDRDEAF
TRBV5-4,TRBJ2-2,ASSLGQITGELF
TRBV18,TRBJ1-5,ASSPLEYSNQPQH
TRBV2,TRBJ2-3,ASSGSELDTQY
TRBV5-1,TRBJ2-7,ASSLGASGSDEQY
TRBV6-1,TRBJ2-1,ASSEEVSYHEQF
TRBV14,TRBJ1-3,ASSQDLTSGNTIY
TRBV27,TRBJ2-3,ASSWRGSTDTQY
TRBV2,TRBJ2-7,ASRTSVYEQY
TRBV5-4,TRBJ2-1,ASSLRQASDEQF
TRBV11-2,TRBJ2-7,ASSLAASGFYEQY
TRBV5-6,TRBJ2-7,ASSFPTPGLAGGSYEQY
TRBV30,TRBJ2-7,AWSWSYEQY
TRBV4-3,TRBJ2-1,ASSQDLSGGPISSYNEQF
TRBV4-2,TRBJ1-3,ASSQGLEGNTIY
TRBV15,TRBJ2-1,ATSRDLVWDEQF
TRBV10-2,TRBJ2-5,ASTGEQETQY
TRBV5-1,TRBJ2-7,ASRAGDGYEQY
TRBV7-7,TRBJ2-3,ASSFGQGASDTQY
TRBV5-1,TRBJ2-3,ASSLVGLGIADTQY
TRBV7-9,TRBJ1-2,ASSLGGGLYGYT
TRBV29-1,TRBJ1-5,SVRQGERNQPQH
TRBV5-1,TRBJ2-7,ASSLAGKPYEQY
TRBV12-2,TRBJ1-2,ASRYERDINYGYT
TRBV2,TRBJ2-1,ASSAYGGGPYNEQF
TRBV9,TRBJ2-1,ASSVGDRAYNEQF
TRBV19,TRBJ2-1,ASSMERGSYNEQF
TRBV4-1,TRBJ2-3,ASSQGEPSGRIDTQY